A single sample gave rise to the 21 T cell receptor beta chains below, sequenced in a study of shared clonotypes between healthy human individuals. Produced via immunoSEQ multiplex PCR; TCRdb's table is partial and in-frame only. Among 1.6 million or so clones listed, approximately 98.5% were seen once. The sequenced sample consisted of naive CD4+ T cells sorted from blood. Subset noted: CD45RA+ positively selected. The receptor set was obtained from a man aged 30 to 45 in good health.

The chain has TRBV4-3 and TRBJ2-1; no firm D call. Germline loops: CDR1 LGHNA, CDR2 YSLEER. Deletions cut 5 bases from V and 10 bases from J, with 18 bases between. The CDR3 has 14 amino acids. CDR3 region: CASSKGVGEREQFF. CDR3 DNA: TGCGCCAGCAGCAAAGGAGTAGGTGAAAGGGAGCAGTTCTTC.

The rearrangement links TRBV7-9 to TRBJ1-5, with D maybe TRBD1 (5 bases). The CDR3 contains 15 residues. Germline-derived CDR1 and CDR2 are SEHNR and FQNEAQ (reference sequence). Trimming stripped 5 bases from V and 2 bases from J, with 13 bases between. CDR3 sequence reads: CASSALGAGNQPQHF. The CDR3 bases are TGTGCCAGCAGCGCCCTCGGGGCAGGCAATCAGCCCCAGCATTTT. The whole variable domain, filled in from reference TRBV7-9 and TRBJ1-5, reads DTGVSQNPRHKITKRGQNVTFRCDPISEHNRLYWYRQTLGQGPEFLTYFQNEAQLEKSRLLSDRFSAERPKGSFSTLEIQRTEQGDSAMYLCASSALGAGNQPQHFGDGTRLSIL.

V gene TRBV9 combines with J gene TRBJ2-1; 7 positions agree with TRBD2. The CDR3 contains 16 residues. Unmatched junction bases numbered 14, after V lost 1 base and J lost 10 bases. CDR1 SGDLS and CDR2 YYNGEE come from the germline V gene. CDR3 DNA sequence: TGTGCCAGCAGCGTATCTCTCCAGCGGGATGCGGGAGAGCAGTTCTTC. Its protein product is CASSVSLQRDAGEQFF.

The rearrangement joins TRBV5-1 to TRBJ2-5, with 8 bases lining up with TRBD2. CDR3 size: 18 residues. CDR1 is SGHRS and CDR2 is YFSETQ in the germline V gene. V trimming: 3 bases; J trimming: 3 bases; junction bases outside the gene matches: 16. The CDR3 region has the DNA TGCGCCAGCAGCTCTTTTAGGCCCAGCGGGAGTAGAGAAGAGACCCAGTACTTC. It translates to CASSSFRPSGSREETQYF.

The J gene is TRBJ2-5, the V gene TRBV4-2; TRBD2 matches at 7 bases. The ends lost 2 bases at V and 1 base at J; junction bases unmatched: 4. This CDR3 is built from 15 residues. Germline V CDR1 and CDR2: LGHNA, YNFKEQ. This CDR3 reads CASSQRRESQETQYF. The CDR3 DNA follows: TGTGCCAGCAGCCAAAGGCGGGAGAGCCAAGAGACCCAGTACTTC.

The chain joins TRBV28 to TRBJ2-1, with 8 bases that match TRBD2. The V gene end was trimmed by 6 bases and the J gene end by 8 bases; junction bases not matched to a gene: 6. Germline CDR1 and CDR2: MDHEN and SYDVKM. The CDR3 has 13 amino acids. The CDR3 DNA reads TGTGCCAGCAGGACGGGACTAGAGTATGAGCAGTTCTTC. It translates to CASRTGLEYEQFF.

CDR3 DNA: TGCAGCGTTGTTCTAGGACTATGGCAGTTCTTC. Its translation is CSVVLGLWQFF. The J gene is TRBJ2-1, the V gene TRBV29-1, with D possibly matching TRBD2 (6 bases). This CDR3 contains 11 residues. CDR1 is SQVTM, CDR2 ANQGSEA, per germline. V was cut by 4 bases and J by 12 bases, with 13 bases left in between.

The chain joins TRBV4-3 to TRBJ2-2; 9 nucleotides line up with TRBD1. V lost 5 bases and J lost 6; bases outside the gene matches: 7. Per the germline V gene, CDR1 is LGHNA and CDR2 is YSLEER. CDR3 length equals 15 residues. This chain's CDR3 is CASSGRDRAAGELFF. CDR3 sequence (DNA): TGCGCCAGCAGCGGCCGGGACAGGGCGGCCGGGGAGCTGTTTTTT.

The chain combines TRBV5-4 with TRBJ1-1; TRBD1 is a possible D gene (6 bases). CDR3 length equals 14 residues. Trimming took 2 bases from V and 4 from J, leaving 12 bases between them. From germline, CDR1 is SGHNT and CDR2 YYREEE (reference sequence). The CDR3 loop is CASSLGKGGTEAFF. The CDR3 DNA reads TGTGCCAGCAGCTTAGGGAAGGGGGGCACTGAAGCTTTCTTT. Supplemented by reference TRBV5-4 and TRBJ1-1, the full variable domain reads ETGVTQSPTHLIKTRGQQVTLRCSSQSGHNTVSWYQQALGQGPQFIFQYYREEENGRGNFPPRFSGLQFPNYSSELNVNALELDDSALYLCASSLGKGGTEAFFGQGTRLTVV.

The CDR3, as DNA: TGTGCCAGCAGCTTCTCACAGAACACCGGGGAGCTGTTTTTT. Its translation: CASSFSQNTGELFF. This chain joins TRBV5-4 and TRBJ2-2; D is undetermined. Trimming pared 2 bases from V and 1 base from J, leaving 6 bases between. The CDR3 is 14 residues long. The V gene's germline CDR1 is SGHNT and CDR2 YYREEE (reference sequence).

This chain connects TRBV7-6 to TRBJ2-7, with 7 bases aligning to TRBD1. The V gene end was trimmed by 0 bases and the J gene end by 2 bases; junction bases not matched to a gene: 4. The CDR3 has 15 amino acids. Germline V gene data show CDR1 as SGHVS and CDR2 as FNYEAQ. The CDR3 coding sequence is TGTGCCAGCAGCTTAGCAGGGGGCACGGCCTACGAGCAGTACTTC. Its translation: CASSLAGGTAYEQYF.

J is TRBJ2-3 and V is TRBV29-1; possible D gene TRBD1, 5 bases. There are 12 residues in the CDR3. The V end lost 7 bases, the J end lost 3 bases, and 11 bases lay between the germline ends. From germline, CDR1 is SQVTM and CDR2 ANQGSEA. The CDR3 DNA is TGCAGCGGATGGGGCCCAACAGATACGCAGTATTTT. Its protein is CSGWGPTDTQYF.

The rearrangement links TRBV6-5 to TRBJ2-7; either TRBD1 or TRBD2 may fit D (5 bases each). Trimming took off 5 bases at V and 3 bases at J, with 17 bases between the two ends. The germline V gene encodes CDR1 MNHEY and CDR2 SVGAGI. The CDR3 is 15 residues long. CDR3 protein: CASSTHPRGLYEQYF. The CDR3 region has the DNA TGTGCCAGCAGTACCCACCCCCGGGGCCTCTACGAGCAGTACTTC.

This chain uses TRBV5-3 with TRBJ1-5, with 8 bases that match TRBD1. TRBV5-3 is an ORF, with its function uncertain. CDR3 length: 15 residues. The V gene end was trimmed by 3 bases and the J gene end by 5 bases; junction bases not matched to a gene: 7. The CDR3 here is CARSSRGHGDQPQHF. CDR3 nucleotides: TGTGCCAGAAGCTCCAGGGGGCATGGAGATCAGCCCCAGCATTTT.

As concerns this clone: This specimen includes other DNA sequences encoding the same CDR3. The chain recombines TRBV9 with TRBJ2-1; 10 nucleotides agree with TRBD2. Germline V gene lookup returns CDR1 SGDLS and CDR2 YYNGEE. Trimming cost V 3 bases and J 4 bases; bases outside gene matches: 4. The CDR3 runs to 15 residues. In nucleotides, the CDR3 is TGTGCCAGCAGCGCCAGCGGGAGGGCGTACAATGAGCAGTTCTTC. It yields the protein CASSASGRAYNEQFF.

As concerns this clone: Other DNA sequences within the sample encode an identical CDR3. CDR3 sequence (DNA): TGTGCCAGCAGCCGGACAGGGAATCAGCCCCAGCATTTT. It is translated as CASSRTGNQPQHF. The chain is built from TRBV7-9 and TRBJ1-5; 8 positions match TRBD1. Unmatched junction bases numbered 1, after V lost 5 bases and J lost 4 bases. The CDR3 is made up of 13 amino acids. CDR1 SEHNR and CDR2 FQNEAQ come from the germline V gene (reference sequence).

This clone was seen a few times. The chain is built from TRBV19 and TRBJ1-2; 8 bases match TRBD1. From germline, CDR1 is LNHDA and CDR2 SQIVND (reference sequence). The trim removed 6 bases at V and 3 bases at J, leaving 6 bases unmatched. The CDR3 is made up of 14 amino acids. CDR3 nucleotide sequence: TGTGCCAGTAGGAGACAGGGGTTTGACTATGGCTACACCTTC. Translation gives CASRRQGFDYGYTF. Combining the CDR3 with reference TRBV19 and TRBJ1-2 gives the whole variable domain DGGITQSPKYLFRKEGQNVTLSCEQNLNHDAMYWYRQDPGQGLRLIYYSQIVNDFQKGDIAEGYSVSREKKESFPLTVTSAQKNPTAFYLCASRRQGFDYGYTFGSGTRLTVV.

The chain links TRBV5-1 to TRBJ2-1; D remains ambiguous. The germline V and J ends were trimmed by 0 bases and 6 bases, with 10 bases remaining between them. CDR1 SGHRS and CDR2 YFSETQ come from the germline V gene. The CDR3 is 14 residues long. CDR3: CASSLATTRNEQFF. In DNA, the CDR3 is TGCGCCAGCAGCTTGGCCACGACCCGCAATGAGCAGTTCTTC.

The J gene is TRBJ2-5, the V gene TRBV5-4; weak D call: TRBD2 (6 bases). The CDR3 length is 14 residues. V lost 4 bases, J lost 8 bases, and 18 bases lay in between. From germline, CDR1 is SGHNT and CDR2 YYREEE (reference sequence). CDR3 nucleotide sequence: TGTGCCAGCAGCCCCCAGCGGGCCCCGGGAACCCAGTACTTC. Protein product: CASSPQRAPGTQYF.

The CDR3 DNA reads TGTGCCAGCAGTGCGACCAGGGCCCCGACGCTCTACGAGCAGTACTTC. The encoded protein is CASSATRAPTLYEQYF. This chain links TRBV28 with TRBJ2-7, with D tentatively TRBD1 (5 bases). Per the germline V gene, CDR1 is MDHEN and CDR2 is SYDVKM. With 5 bases removed from V and 3 bases from J, the gap between germline ends came to 20 bases. CDR3 length: 16 amino acids. Together with reference TRBV28 and TRBJ2-7, the CDR3 gives the full variable domain: DVKVTQSSRYLVKRTGEKVFLECVQDMDHENMFWYRQDPGLGLRLIYFSYDVKMKEKGDIPEGYSVSREKKERFSLILESASTNQTSMYLCASSATRAPTLYEQYFGPGTRLTVT.

The J gene is TRBJ2-3, the V gene TRBV18; 8 bases map to TRBD2. The CDR3 contains 16 residues. The V segment lost 3 bases and the J segment 3 bases; nucleotides outside the gene matches: 8. Germline V CDR1 and CDR2: KGHSH, LQKENI. CDR3 in DNA: TGTGCCAGCTCACCCCAAGCTAGCGGGTTTACAGATACGCAGTATTTT. Translated: CASSPQASGFTDTQYF.